Below, 14 T cell receptor beta chains from the same sample are listed, as sequenced in a study of T cells in Graves' hyperthyroidism and ophthalmopathy. TCR beta CDR3 regions were amplified from RNA transcripts. An initial round of RT-PCR targeting the TCR CDR3 relied on the HTBI primer set. TCRdb recomputed calls from the multiplex PCR reads with MiXCR, one row per CDR3 protein. The table records hundreds of thousands of distinct CDR3 sequences, around 14% of them present only once. Sequencing was carried out using blood. The source is a woman between 18 and 29 years old with Graves' hyperthyroidism that later progressed to Graves' ophthalmopathy.

Remarks on this clonotype: A much larger clone differs by one base, so this may be a read error. The chain recombines TRBV2 with TRBJ2-4, with a possible D match to TRBD1 (5 bases). V dropped 3 bases and J dropped 0 bases, with 6 bases sitting between them. This CDR3 is 14 amino acids long. Germline-derived CDR1 and CDR2 are SNHLY and FYNNEI. CDR3 in DNA: TGTGCCAGCAGTGAGACAGTAGCCAAAAACATTCAGTACTTC. It yields the protein CASSETVAKNIQYF.

V usage is TRBV14 and J usage is TRBJ2-1; 7 nucleotides align to TRBD1. CDR1 is SGHDN, CDR2 FVKESK, per germline. CDR3 length equals 20 residues. V lost 0 bases, J lost 1 base, and 15 bases stayed unmatched. CDR3 coding DNA: TGTGCCAGCAGCCAAGAAGGCTGGGGACAGCGCATCCCTTCCTACAATGAGCAGTTCTTC. Protein: CASSQEGWGQRIPSYNEQFF.

The genes are TRBV4-1 and TRBJ2-7; 10 positions agree with TRBD2. The CDR3 sequence is 19 residues long. From germline, CDR1 is MGHRA and CDR2 YSYEKL. The ends lost 0 bases at V and 3 bases at J; junction bases unmatched: 14. CDR3 in amino acids: CASSQEGPLAGAASYEQYF. CDR3 coding DNA: TGCGCCAGCAGCCAAGAAGGCCCGCTAGCGGGAGCCGCTAGCTACGAGCAGTACTTC.

This clonotype was counted many times. CDR3 protein: CASSERGETQYF. DNA of the CDR3: TGTGCCAGCAGTGAACGGGGAGAGACCCAGTACTTC. The gene calls are TRBV28 and TRBJ2-5; TRBD2 might be the D (5 bases). Germline V lookup: CDR1 MDHEN, CDR2 SYDVKM. This CDR3 contains 12 residues. Trimming left V 5 bases short and J 4 bases short, with 8 bases between.

This clonotype was detected only a few times. This chain joins TRBV14 and TRBJ2-5; no clear D. Germline loops: CDR1 SGHDN, CDR2 FVKESK. Trimming stripped 6 bases from V and 0 bases from J, with 14 bases between. The CDR3 loop spans 15 amino acids. In nucleotides, the CDR3 is TGTGCCAGCAGTTACACGGTAAACCACCAAGAGACCCAGTACTTC. Protein sequence: CASSYTVNHQETQYF.

The genes are TRBV6-2 or TRBV6-3 and TRBJ2-7; 7 bases agree with TRBD2. The germline CDR1 and CDR2 sequences are MNHEY and SVGEGT. With 2 bases clipped from V and 0 bases from J, the junction kept 4 bases outside the gene matches. The CDR3 sequence is 15 residues long. For the CDR3, the DNA is TGTGCCAGCAGTTACCCTCCGGGGGGCTCCTACGAGCAGTACTTC. Amino acid sequence: CASSYPPGGSYEQYF.

This clonotype was picked up many times. The J gene is TRBJ2-2, the V gene TRBV28; TRBD1 agrees at 7 bases. J lost 5 bases, V lost 6 bases, and 15 bases had no gene match. The CDR3 is 17 amino acids. CDR1 is MDHEN and CDR2 is SYDVKM in the germline V gene. The CDR3 nucleotides read TGTGCCAGCAGCCGACTCGTACTACAGGGGAATACCGGGGAGCTGTTTTTT. The encoded protein is CASSRLVLQGNTGELFF.

This clonotype has ten or more counts. The chain links TRBV2 to TRBJ1-1, with 7 bases aligning to TRBD1. Trimming cost V 8 bases and J 8 bases; bases outside gene matches: 14. Looked up from germline, CDR1 is SNHLY and CDR2 is FYNNEI. The CDR3 has 14 residues. The CDR3 DNA reads TGTGCCAGCTCAAAGAGGGGGCAGGTCGTCGAAGCTTTCTTT. As protein: CASSKRGQVVEAFF.

This clonotype was counted at least ten times. The CDR3 DNA sequence: TGTGCCACCGCAATCTGGGACGGAGGGACGGATACGCAGTATTTT. This sequence encodes CATAIWDGGTDTQYF. This chain uses TRBV6-1 with TRBJ2-3, with TRBD2 as a possible D gene (6 bases). CDR1 and CDR2 (germline): MNHNS, SASEGT. Trimming took 10 bases from V and 6 from J, leaving 23 bases between them. This CDR3 comprises 15 residues.

Many counts were recorded for this clonotype. The CDR3 loop reads CSARAGQSNQPQHF. The CDR3 coding sequence is TGCAGTGCTAGAGCTGGACAGTCCAATCAGCCCCAGCATTTT. The V gene is TRBV20-1, the J gene TRBJ1-5, with a tentative D call TRBD1 (6 bases). Trimming took off 1 base at V and 3 bases at J, with 10 bases between the two ends. This CDR3 region has 14 residues. Looked up from germline, CDR1 is DFQATT and CDR2 is SNEGSKA (reference sequence).

This clonotype occurred many times. The chain has TRBV10-3 and TRBJ1-3; maybe TRBD1 (6 bases). Germline V CDR1 and CDR2: ENHRY, SYGVKD. The CDR3 totals 16 residues. V was cut by 1 base and J by 0 bases, with 10 bases left in between. The CDR3 spells CAISEFGQSSGNTIYF. In DNA, the CDR3 is TGTGCCATCAGTGAGTTCGGACAGAGCTCTGGAAACACCATATATTTT.

There are many counts of this clonotype. V gene TRBV28 combines with J gene TRBJ2-5, with 7 bases identical to TRBD2. V trimming: 8 bases; J trimming: 0 bases; junction bases outside the gene matches: 9. This CDR3 has 15 amino acids. Germline V gene lookup returns CDR1 MDHEN and CDR2 SYDVKM. The DNA for the CDR3 is TGTGCCAGCCCCTCGGGGGGACCTTACCAAGAGACCCAGTACTTC. Translated: CASPSGGPYQETQYF.

The chain employs TRBV9 and TRBJ2-1; 7 bases map to TRBD1. After removal of 4 bases from V and 6 bases from J, the junction contained 10 bases not matched to a gene. Germline CDR1 SGDLS, CDR2 YYNGEE. The CDR3 has 15 amino acids. This chain's CDR3 is CASSPGATGPNEQFF. CDR3 nucleotides: TGTGCCAGCAGCCCCGGGGCGACAGGGCCCAATGAGCAGTTCTTC.

The V call is TRBV25-1, the J call TRBJ2-7; D gene ambiguous. The V end lost 5 bases, the J end lost 0 bases, and 11 bases lay between the germline ends. The CDR3 runs 14 residues. Germline CDR1 and CDR2: MGHDK and SYGVNS. This CDR3 reads CASSPRLSSYEQYF. The CDR3 DNA is TGTGCCAGCAGTCCAAGGCTTTCCTCCTACGAGCAGTACTTC.